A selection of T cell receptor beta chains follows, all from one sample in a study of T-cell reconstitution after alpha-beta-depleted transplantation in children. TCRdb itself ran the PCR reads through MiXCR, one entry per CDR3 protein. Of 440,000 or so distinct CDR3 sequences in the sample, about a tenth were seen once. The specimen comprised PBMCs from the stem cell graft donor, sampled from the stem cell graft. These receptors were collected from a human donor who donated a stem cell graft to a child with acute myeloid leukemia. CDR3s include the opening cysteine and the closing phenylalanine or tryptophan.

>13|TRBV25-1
CASSEYRRGEQFF
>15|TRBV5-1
CASSLSGARTDTQYF
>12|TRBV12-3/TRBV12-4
CASSFKASEQFF
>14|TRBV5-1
CASSSGGGYNEQFF
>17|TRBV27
CASSLSQGDLQNTEAFF
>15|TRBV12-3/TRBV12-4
CASSWGVASTNEQYF
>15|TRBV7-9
CASSKQGADHNEQFF
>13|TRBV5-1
CASSRGTNTEAFF
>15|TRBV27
CASSRGDRGSETQYF
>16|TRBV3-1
CASSRTGQVYQETQYF
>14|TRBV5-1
CASSKGQGASEAFF
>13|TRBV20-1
CSATGPTLYGYTF
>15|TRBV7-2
CASSFGGYGANVLTF
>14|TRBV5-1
CASSLRQGSSGYTF
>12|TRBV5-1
CASSSQGDTQYF
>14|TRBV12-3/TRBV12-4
CASSLVQLTDTQYF
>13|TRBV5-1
CASRTSGTDTQYF
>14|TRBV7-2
CASRRDSSYNEQFF
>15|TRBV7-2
CASSPSLGTSGSRNF
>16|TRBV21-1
CASSKYHGYSNQPQHF
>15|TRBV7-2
CASSLVSSGSYEQFF
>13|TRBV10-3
CAISAGTEETQYF
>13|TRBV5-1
CASSLVTTYEQYF
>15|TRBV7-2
CASSPGLGSTDTQYF
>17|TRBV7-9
CASSPRASGRAHNEQFF
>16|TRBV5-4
CASSSPTGPSTDTQYF
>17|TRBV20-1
CSARPQRQGRRYNEQFF
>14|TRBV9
CASNAGQPNQPQHF
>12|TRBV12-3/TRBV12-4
CASSLDGYTQYF
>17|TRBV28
CASSLVVELTDRYEQYF
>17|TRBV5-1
CASSTALGGGAGNEQFF
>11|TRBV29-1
CSVARNTEAFF
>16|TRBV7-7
CASSSYSGTRGDTQYF
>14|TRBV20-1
CSAPGGPRTGELFF
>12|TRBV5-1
CASSLASDTQYF
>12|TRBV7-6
CASSLALNEQFF
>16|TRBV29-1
CSVARIPVGNTDTQYF
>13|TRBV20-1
CSAGTSGGETQYF
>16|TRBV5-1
CASSRDGQGPGNTIYF
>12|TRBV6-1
CASTWTATEAFF
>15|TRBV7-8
CASSPRRDPGETQYF
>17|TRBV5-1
CASTSIVAVSGANVLTF
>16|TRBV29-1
CSVVVVGLERVDEQFF
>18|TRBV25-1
CASSEKSGTGKGGDTQYF
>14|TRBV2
CASRGFGAPETQYF
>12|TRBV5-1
CASSLSSTEAFF
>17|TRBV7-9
CASSLAPGRGAYNEQFF
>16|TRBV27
CASSLSGRQGAETQYF
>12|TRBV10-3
CAIRDSYYEQYF
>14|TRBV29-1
CSVSRALSYNEQFF
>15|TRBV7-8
CASSLGGILGTEAFF
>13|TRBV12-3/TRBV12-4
CASSIGPATEAFF
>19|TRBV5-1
CASRPGPSPGQGVQETQYF
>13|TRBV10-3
CAIRQDYNSPLHF
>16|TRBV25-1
CASARSPEGSTDTQYF
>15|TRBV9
CASSAGLAETYEQYF
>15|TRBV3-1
CASSPPGGPNNEQFF
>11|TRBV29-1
CSVERGAGAFF
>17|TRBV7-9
CASSAEGSGRSYNEQFF
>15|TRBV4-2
CASSQGLVDTGELFF